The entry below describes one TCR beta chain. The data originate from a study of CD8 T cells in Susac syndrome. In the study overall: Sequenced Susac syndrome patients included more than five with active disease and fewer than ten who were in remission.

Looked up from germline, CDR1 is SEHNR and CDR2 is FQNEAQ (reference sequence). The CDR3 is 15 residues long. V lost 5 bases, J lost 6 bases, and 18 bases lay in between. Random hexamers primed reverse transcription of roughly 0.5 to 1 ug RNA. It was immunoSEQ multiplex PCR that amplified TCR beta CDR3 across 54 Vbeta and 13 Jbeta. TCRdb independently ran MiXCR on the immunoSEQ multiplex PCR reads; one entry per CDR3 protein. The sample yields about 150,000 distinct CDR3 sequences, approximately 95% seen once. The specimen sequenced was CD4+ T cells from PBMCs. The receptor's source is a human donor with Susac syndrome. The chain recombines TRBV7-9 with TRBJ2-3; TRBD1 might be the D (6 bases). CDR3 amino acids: CASSPGDGRRDTQYF. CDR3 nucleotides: TGTGCCAGCAGCCCAGGGGACGGGCGGAGGGATACGCAGTATTTT.